The 19 T cell receptor beta chains in this list originate from one sample, sequenced in a study of blood T cell repertoires in COVID-19. The data were produced by immunoSEQ multiplex PCR, yet TCRdb's version contains in-frame clones alone and is incomplete. This table has under 55,000 clones, roughly 85% appearing once. The sample was peripheral blood. These receptors came from a man aged 70 or older with acute or convalescent COVID-19.

CDR3 loop: CSVEPGQGIDGYTF. DNA for the CDR3: TGCAGCGTCGAACCGGGACAGGGGATTGATGGCTACACCTTC. The rearrangement links TRBV29-1 to TRBJ1-2; 10 nucleotides line up with TRBD1. The germline V gene has CDR1 SQVTM and CDR2 ANQGSEA. The V segment lost 6 bases and the J segment 6 bases; nucleotides outside the gene matches: 10. CDR3 length: 14 amino acids. The whole variable domain, remainder taken from reference TRBV29-1 and TRBJ1-2, is SAVISQKPSRDICQRGTSLTIQCQVDSQVTMMFWYRQQPGQSLTLIATANQGSEATYESGFVIDKFPISRPNLTFSTLTVSNMSPEDSSIYLCSVEPGQGIDGYTFGSGTRLTVV.

The chain joins TRBV4-2 to TRBJ2-3; 7 nucleotides align to TRBD2. The CDR3 sequence is 16 residues long. The J segment lost 0 bases and the V segment lost 3 bases, leaving 6 bases of the junction unmatched. Germline CDR1 reads LGHNA; CDR2 reads YNFKEQ. Here the CDR3 DNA reads TGTGCCAGCAGCCATGGTAATAGCGGGAGCACAGATACGCAGTATTTT. Translated: CASSHGNSGSTDTQYF.

Only a few counts were recorded for this clone. The rearrangement joins TRBV10-3 to TRBJ1-6, with a possible D match to TRBD1 (5 bases). CDR1 and CDR2 from the germline V gene are ENHRY and SYGVKD. The CDR3 is 15 amino acids. Trimming removed 6 bases from V and 7 bases from J, with 16 bases in between. CDR3 in DNA: TGTGCCATCAGGGGAATCGGAGGGGAAAATTCACCCCTCCACTTT. This codes for CAIRGIGGENSPLHF.

The J gene is TRBJ2-5, the V gene TRBV12-1; the D segment call TRBD1 is taken from the table without a DNA check. TRBV12-1 is deemed a pseudogene. The CDR3 has 16 amino acids. The DNA of the CDR3 is TGTGCCAGCAGCTACAACGGACAGGAAAGGGAAGAGACCCAGTACTTC. Protein: CASSYNGQEREETQYF.

The V and J genes are TRBV15 and TRBJ1-3; no clear D gene. The germline V and J ends were trimmed by 1 base and 3 bases, with 13 bases remaining between them. Germline V CDR1 and CDR2: LNHNV, YYDKDF (reference sequence). The CDR3 loop spans 16 amino acids. CDR3 protein: CATSRASPGFGNTIYF. DNA for the CDR3: TGTGCCACCAGCAGAGCGTCCCCCGGGTTTGGAAACACCATATATTTT.

V is TRBV5-5 and J is TRBJ1-1, with a weak D call TRBD1 (5 bases). Deletions cut 3 bases from V and 0 bases from J, with 9 bases between. The CDR3 loop spans 14 amino acids. In germline, CDR1 is SGHKS, CDR2 YYEKEE (reference sequence). This CDR3 reads CASSWGVLNTEAFF. CDR3 nucleotide sequence: TGTGCCAGCAGCTGGGGGGTACTGAACACTGAAGCTTTCTTT.

This chain joins TRBV30 and TRBJ2-5; tentatively, D is TRBD2 (5 bases). The germline V gene has CDR1 GTSNPN and CDR2 SVGIG (reference sequence). The CDR3 contains 11 residues. V lost 1 base and J lost 5, with 5 bases in between. The CDR3 DNA reads as TGTGCCTGGAGTGGAGGGGAGACCCAGTACTTC. Its protein is CAWSGGETQYF. Supplemented by reference TRBV30 and TRBJ2-5, the full variable domain reads SQTIHQWPATLVQPVGSPLSLECTVEGTSNPNLYWYRQAAGRGLQLLFYSVGIGQISSEVPQNLSASRPQDRQFILSSKKLLLSDSGFYLCAWSGGETQYFGPGTRLLVL.

V usage is TRBV4-1 and J usage is TRBJ1-6, with D unresolved. V gave up 3 bases and J gave up 5 bases, with 17 bases separating them. Germline V CDR1 and CDR2: MGHRA, YSYEKL. CDR3 length: 17 residues. Here the CDR3 DNA reads TGCGCCAGCAGCCATCCCCTGGAGGTTGGGAATAATTCACCCCTCCACTTT. Its protein product is CASSHPLEVGNNSPLHF.

The genes are TRBV3-1 (or the pseudogene TRBV3-2) and TRBJ2-6; TRBD1 matches 11 bases. The CDR3 is made up of 21 amino acids. The germline V gene has CDR1 LGHDT and CDR2 YNNKEL (reference sequence). Unmatched junction bases numbered 13, after V lost 0 bases and J lost 3 bases. CDR3 residues: CASSQEGFFGQGAIGANVLTF. CDR3 nucleotides: TGTGCCAGCAGCCAAGAAGGGTTCTTTGGACAGGGGGCTATTGGGGCCAACGTCCTGACTTTC.

The rearrangement uses TRBV5-1 and TRBJ1-1; 7 nucleotides match TRBD1. The CDR3 extends over 15 amino acids. Germline CDR1 reads SGHRS; CDR2 reads YFSETQ. Losses at the gene ends were 4 bases for V and 7 bases for J; bases not matched to a gene: 13. Here the CDR3 reads CASSETGTVGREAFF. The CDR3 DNA reads as TGCGCCAGCAGCGAAACCGGGACAGTTGGTCGTGAAGCTTTCTTT.

This clone came up once. This sequence joins TRBV10-3 and TRBJ2-7; D gene unclear. Germline values: CDR1 ENHRY, CDR2 SYGVKD. V gave up 6 bases and J gave up 6 bases, with 12 bases separating them. The CDR3 loop spans 12 amino acids. The DNA for the CDR3 is TGTGCCATCAGCCCTGTAGTTGGCGAGCAGTACTTC. This sequence encodes CAISPVVGEQYF.

This clone was counted once. The V and J genes are TRBV4-3 and TRBJ2-1; 10 bases align to TRBD1. The CDR3 extends over 16 amino acids. V lost 0 bases, J lost 10 bases, and 9 bases stayed unmatched. In germline, CDR1 is LGHNA, CDR2 YSLEER. The CDR3 bases are TGCGCCAGCAGCCAAGACCGGACAGGGGGAGGCAGAGAGCAGTTCTTC. Translation gives CASSQDRTGGGREQFF.

The sample holds a few counts of this clone. The V and J genes are TRBV6-1 and TRBJ1-1; unclear D gene. The CDR3 is 18 residues long. Germline V gene data show CDR1 as MNHNS and CDR2 as SASEGT. V dropped 0 bases and J dropped 0 bases, with 17 bases sitting between them. CDR3 region: CASSEALPGKYMNTEAFF. CDR3 DNA: TGTGCCAGCAGTGAAGCGCTTCCGGGGAAATACATGAACACTGAAGCTTTCTTT.

The chain is built from TRBV5-1 and TRBJ1-3, with 9 nucleotides matching TRBD1. After removal of 3 bases from V and 0 bases from J, the junction contained 4 bases not matched to a gene. The CDR3 is 16 amino acids. Germline V gene sequence: CDR1 SGHRS, CDR2 YFSETQ. The CDR3 nucleotides read TGCGCCAGCAGCTCCGGGACAGGGAACTCTGGAAACACCATATATTTT. Translated, it gives CASSSGTGNSGNTIYF.

This chain uses TRBV29-1 with TRBJ2-7; tentatively, D is TRBD2 (6 bases). The length of the CDR3 is 12 residues. Germline V CDR1 and CDR2: SQVTM, ANQGSEA. The V and J ends lost 4 bases and 6 bases respectively, with 13 bases between them. CDR3 in DNA: TGCAGCGTTGGGGACTTATCAGGCGAGCAGTACTTC. Encoded protein: CSVGDLSGEQYF.

This chain connects TRBV7-2 to TRBJ2-5; 7 bases match TRBD2. The CDR3 length is 14 residues. The V and J ends lost 1 base and 4 bases, in that order; junction bases with no gene match: 3. Germline V gives CDR1 SGHTA, CDR2 FQGNSA. CDR3 sequence: CASSLGGLSETQYF. CDR3 DNA sequence: TGTGCCAGCAGCTTAGGGGGACTATCAGAGACCCAGTACTTC.

The rearrangement uses TRBV5-1 and TRBJ2-1, with 7 bases that match TRBD2. This CDR3 comprises 12 residues. V gave up 4 bases and J gave up 11 bases; unmatched junction bases: 6. Germline V CDR1 and CDR2: SGHRS, YFSETQ. The CDR3 here is CASSNERGKQFF. The CDR3 nucleotides are TGCGCCAGCAGCAATGAGCGGGGCAAGCAGTTCTTC. Full variable domain (outside the CDR3, taken from reference TRBV5-1 and TRBJ2-1): KAGVTQTPRYLIKTRGQQVTLSCSPISGHRSVSWYQQTPGQGLQFLFEYFSETQRNKGNFPGRFSGRQFSNSRSEMNVSTLELGDSALYLCASSNERGKQFFGPGTRLTVL.

The gene calls are TRBV10-3 and TRBJ2-2; 12 bases match TRBD1. After removal of 4 bases from V and 6 bases from J, the junction contained 3 bases not matched to a gene. The germline V gene has CDR1 ENHRY and CDR2 SYGVKD. The CDR3 has 15 residues. The CDR3 spells CAISVGQGAPGELFF. The DNA of the CDR3 is TGTGCCATCAGTGTGGGACAGGGGGCCCCCGGGGAGCTGTTTTTT.

The chain recombines TRBV5-1 with TRBJ1-1; 8 positions match TRBD1. J lost 10 bases, V lost 4 bases, and 12 bases had no gene match. Germline CDR1 SGHRS, CDR2 YFSETQ. There are 14 residues in the CDR3. CDR3 DNA: TGCGCCAGCAGCCCGGACAGGGTACAAGGGGTAGCTTTCTTT. It specifies CASSPDRVQGVAFF.